This T cell receptor (beta chain) was recovered during a study of human T cells and chemical hapten exposure. This clonotype occurred many times. The library gave individual cDNA molecules unique molecular identifiers. Using its own MiXCR run on the RACE reads, TCRdb lists one record per CDR3 protein. Of around 110,000 distinct CDR3 sequences listed, 9% to 13% are singletons. As for time point: patch test 1, 2 weeks after DPC sensitization. Described treatment: therapeutic diphenylcyclopropenone sensitization with weekly scalp DPC. The CDR3 has 14 amino acids. Germline V gene lookup returns CDR1 SGHTA and CDR2 FQGNSA. V lost 4 bases, J lost 7 bases, and 16 bases lay in between.

The TCR was taken from a woman aged 45-60 years with alopecia areata. Some clones in this sample may be carry-over from other donors' samples. Source: whole blood, taken in connection with sensitization to the hapten diphenylcyclopropenone (DPC). This chain joins TRBV7-2 and TRBJ2-5; D is unclear. In DNA, the CDR3 is TGTGCCAGCAGCTGGCACCAAACCGCAGGGACCCAGTACTTC. Protein: CASSWHQTAGTQYF.